A single sample gave rise to the 17 T cell receptor beta chains below, sequenced in a study of identical twins. TCRdb re-analysed the 5' RACE reads in MiXCR, keeping a single row per CDR3 protein. The table records 400,000 to 600,000 distinct CDR3 sequences, more than 20% of them present only once. This sample also appeared in a second study, on yellow fever vaccine responses in identical twins.

Material: CD4+ T cells sorted from blood. Every receptor here comes from a woman aged 18-29 years in good health.

This clonotype turned up a few times. V gene TRBV29-1 combines with J gene TRBJ2-3; D unclear. Germline V lookup: CDR1 SQVTM, CDR2 ANQGSEA. The CDR3 totals 11 residues. V was cut by 4 bases and J by 7 bases, with 9 bases left in between. The DNA of the CDR3 is TGCAGCGTTGTAAAGGGTCATACGCAGTATTTT. Translated, it gives CSVVKGHTQYF.

This clonotype was recorded a few times. CDR3 amino acids: CASSELAAQFF. CDR3 nucleotide sequence: TGCGCCAGCAGTGAACTAGCGGCGCAGTTCTTC. This chain connects TRBV10-2 to TRBJ2-1; 8 bases align to TRBD2. CDR1 is WSHSY, CDR2 SAAADI, per germline. The V segment lost 3 bases and the J segment 12 bases; nucleotides outside the gene matches: 1. The CDR3 extends over 11 amino acids.

The sample holds a few counts of this clonotype. This chain connects TRBV5-6 to TRBJ2-2; no clear D gene. V dropped 6 bases and J dropped 6 bases, with 9 bases sitting between them. Germline-derived CDR1 and CDR2 are SGHDT and YYEEEE. This CDR3 contains 12 residues. CDR3 nucleotides: TGTGCCAGCACCAGGTTTCCCGGGGAGCTGTTTTTT. It encodes CASTRFPGELFF.

The rearrangement links TRBV7-2 to TRBJ2-3, with a weak D call TRBD2 (6 bases). Trimming took 5 bases from V and 6 from J, leaving 15 bases between them. Germline loops: CDR1 SGHTA, CDR2 FQGNSA. CDR3 length: 14 residues. The CDR3 spells CASSTTLAGDTQYF. For the CDR3, the DNA is TGTGCCAGCAGCACCACCCTGGCGGGGGATACGCAGTATTTT. The complete variable domain, with remaining parts taken from reference TRBV7-2 and TRBJ2-3, reads GAGVSQSPSNKVTEKGKDVELRCDPISGHTALYWYRQSLGQGLEFLIYFQGNSAPDKSGLPSDRFSAERTGGSVSTLTIQRTQQEDSAVYLCASSTTLAGDTQYFGPGTRLTVL.

The sample holds many counts of this clonotype. The chain's CDR3 is CASSRSTGGIRETQYF. The CDR3 region has the DNA TGTGCCAGCAGCAGAAGCACAGGGGGAATAAGAGAGACCCAGTACTTC. The chain recombines TRBV12-3 or TRBV12-4 with TRBJ2-5; 8 bases fit TRBD1. J lost 4 bases, V lost 6 bases, and 13 bases had no gene match. This CDR3 has 16 residues.

This clonotype has just a few counts. The gene calls are TRBV27 and TRBJ2-3; maybe TRBD2 (6 bases). The CDR3 is 15 amino acids. Trimming stripped 8 bases from V and 6 bases from J, with 21 bases between. Germline V gene lookup returns CDR1 MNHEY and CDR2 SMNVEV (reference sequence). CDR3 amino acids: CASHLLAGGRDTQYF. In DNA form, the CDR3 reads TGTGCCAGCCACCTTCTAGCCGGAGGGAGGGATACGCAGTATTTT.

This clonotype was detected a few times. The chain has TRBV10-1 and TRBJ2-4, with 7 bases lining up with TRBD2. After removal of 0 bases from V and 8 bases from J, the junction contained 1 base not matched to a gene. The CDR3 totals 13 residues. Germline V gene lookup returns CDR1 WNHNN and CDR2 SYGVQD (reference sequence). CDR3 residues: CASSESGRDIQYF. CDR3 nucleotide sequence: TGCGCCAGCAGTGAGTCAGGGAGGGACATTCAGTACTTC.

This chain links TRBV12-3 or TRBV12-4 with TRBJ1-6; no definite D call. V lost 2 bases to trimming and J lost 9 bases, with 5 bases between them. This CDR3 contains 12 residues. The CDR3 DNA sequence: TGTGCCAGCAGTTTACAGCCTTCACCCCTCCACTTT. It encodes CASSLQPSPLHF.

This clonotype has more than one count but fewer than ten. The rearrangement joins TRBV2 to TRBJ1-1, with 7 bases aligning to TRBD1. The CDR3 sequence is 16 residues long. J was trimmed by 2 bases and V by 4 bases; bases with no gene match: 10. The germline V gene has CDR1 SNHLY and CDR2 FYNNEI. The CDR3: CASSVKGARGNTEAFF. CDR3 DNA: TGTGCCAGCAGTGTGAAGGGGGCGAGGGGTAACACTGAAGCTTTCTTT.

Here the CDR3 reads CSVVASSGSPDTQYF. CDR3 DNA: TGCAGCGTTGTCGCAAGTAGCGGGAGCCCAGATACGCAGTATTTT. The chain joins TRBV29-1 to TRBJ2-3, with TRBD2 identical over 9 bases. The germline gives CDR1 SQVTM, CDR2 ANQGSEA. The CDR3 loop spans 15 amino acids. J was trimmed by 4 bases and V by 4 bases; bases with no gene match: 9.

The CDR3 DNA reads as TGCAGTGCTAGGAAGGGGGGGGGATCCTACGAGCAGTACTTC. It specifies CSARKGGGSYEQYF. This sequence joins TRBV20-1 and TRBJ2-7, with D perhaps TRBD2 (7 bases). Trimming removed 3 bases from V and 1 base from J, with 13 bases in between. From germline, CDR1 is DFQATT and CDR2 SNEGSKA (reference sequence). This CDR3 contains 14 residues.

This clonotype has just a few counts. The V and J genes are TRBV20-1 and TRBJ2-3, with 10 bases aligning to TRBD2. J was trimmed by 3 bases and V by 1 base; bases with no gene match: 4. Germline V gives CDR1 DFQATT, CDR2 SNEGSKA (reference sequence). This CDR3 is 15 amino acids long. This CDR3 is CSARVSGGGTDTQYF. CDR3 sequence (DNA): TGCAGTGCTAGAGTGAGCGGGGGGGGAACAGATACGCAGTATTTT.

This clonotype was counted a few times. The chain couples TRBV13 to TRBJ2-3; D not resolved. V lost 7 bases, J lost 2 bases, and 13 bases lay in between. Germline CDR1 is PRHDT and CDR2 is FYEKMQ (reference sequence). The CDR3 loop spans 14 amino acids. CDR3 coding DNA: TGTGCCAGCACCTCTCAAGTGGCCACAGATACGCAGTATTTT. This gives the protein CASTSQVATDTQYF. The whole variable domain, remainder taken from reference TRBV13 and TRBJ2-3, is AAGVIQSPRHLIKEKRETATLKCYPIPRHDTVYWYQQGPGQDPQFLISFYEKMQSDKGSIPDRFSAQQFSDYHSELNMSSLELGDSALYFCASTSQVATDTQYFGPGTRLTVL.

A few counts support this clonotype. The V call is TRBV7-2, the J call TRBJ2-1; 8 positions match TRBD2. The CDR3 covers 15 residues. The V segment lost 3 bases and the J segment 7 bases; nucleotides outside the gene matches: 8. CDR1 SGHTA and CDR2 FQGNSA come from the germline V gene. CDR3 nucleotide sequence: TGTGCCAGCAGCTTCGGAGGGACTAGAAGGAATGAGCAGTTCTTC. It is translated as CASSFGGTRRNEQFF.

The chain employs TRBV25-1 and TRBJ2-7; either TRBD1 or TRBD2 may fit D (5 bases each). The CDR3 totals 16 residues. Germline V gene lookup returns CDR1 MGHDK and CDR2 SYGVNS. Trimming removed 2 bases from V and 6 bases from J, with 20 bases in between. The CDR3 DNA reads TGTGCCAGCAGTGAAGCCACAGGAGCTAGCTGGGGCGAGCAGTACTTC. Translating gives CASSEATGASWGEQYF.

This sequence joins TRBV6-6 and TRBJ1-1; D gene unclear. Trimming removed 2 bases at V and 8 bases at J, with 9 bases between. Germline V gene lookup returns CDR1 MNHNY and CDR2 SVGAGI (reference sequence). The CDR3 totals 12 residues. The CDR3 sequence: CASSYRSTEAFF. CDR3 nucleotide sequence: TGTGCCAGCAGTTACAGAAGTACGGAAGCTTTCTTT.

This rearrangement joins TRBV7-6 to TRBJ2-7; no firm D call. Trimming left V 5 bases short and J 6 bases short, with 17 bases between. The CDR3 sequence is 14 residues long. Germline-derived CDR1 and CDR2 are SGHVS and FNYEAQ. In DNA form, the CDR3 reads TGTGCCAGCAGCCCCTCTGTGGGTTATTCCGAGCAGTACTTC. Translation gives CASSPSVGYSEQYF.